Below, one TCR beta chain is given with its context. Its antigen remains unknown. Described time point: longitudinal time-point 1 (baseline). Germline CDR1 is DFQATT and CDR2 is SNEGSKA (reference sequence). The CDR3 is 13 amino acids. Trimming shortened V by 1 base and J by 7 bases, and 14 bases separated the two germline ends. The sample belongs to a study of neurological immune-mediated disorders. Notes on the study in general: Across subjects, no CDR3 amino acid sequence appeared in expanded clones of more than one subject, a finding that suggested private repertoires in all groups.

TCRdb fed the 5' RACE reads into MiXCR, producing one record per CDR3 protein. Counted here are tens of thousands of distinct CDR3 sequences, roughly a tenth occurring once; the ten biggest clones make up 6.5% to 8%. The receptor comes from a male donor with HTLV-1-associated myelopathy (HAM/TSP). Sequencing input: PBMCs. This rearrangement joins TRBV20-1 to TRBJ2-7, with a weak D call TRBD1 (7 bases). For the CDR3, the DNA is TGCAGTGCTAGAGGGAAGGGGGCGGGAGAGCAGTACTTC. The encoded protein is CSARGKGAGEQYF.